The clone carrying this T cell receptor beta chain was detected many times. Its antigen remains unidentified. What was amplified from RNA transcripts were TCR beta CDR3 regions. When the TCR CDR3 underwent first-round RT-PCR, the HTBI primer set was used. MiXCR, applied by TCRdb to the multiplex PCR reads, yields one record per CDR3 protein. This table has 450,000 to 650,000 distinct CDR3 sequences, 14% appearing once. The sample is drawn from a study of T cells in Graves' hyperthyroidism and ophthalmopathy. Isolation of PBMCs was performed on approximately 10 ml fresh peripheral blood. CDR3 length equals 15 residues. CDR1 is GTSNPN and CDR2 is SVGIG in the germline V gene (reference sequence). Trimming pared 4 bases from V and 4 bases from J, leaving 19 bases between. Study findings and constraints: Median prediction lead before ophthalmopathy onset was about 6.3 months with the model. Blood also contained most expanded thyroid clonotypes above 0.001.

The source is a young woman with Graves' ophthalmopathy. Sequencing used blood. The chain carries TRBV30 and TRBJ2-5; TRBD2 might be the D (5 bases). CDR3 amino acids: CAWMDFKRGRETQYF. CDR3 DNA sequence: TGTGCCTGGATGGACTTTAAGAGAGGGCGAGAGACCCAGTACTTC.